Listed below are T cell receptor beta chains from one sample, sequenced in a study of cytomegalovirus exposure and HLA in healthy donors. The assay was immunoSEQ multiplex PCR, and TCRdb's table has in-frame clones only and misses some. This sample has almost 200,000 clones; roughly 85% occur once, and the top ten carry 2% to 2.5%. The sequenced sample was PBMCs. Source of these receptors: a woman between 45 and 65 years old in good health and CMV-seronegative. Both conserved end residues are part of each CDR3. D genes are given only for firm matches. The listing skips clone size in some rows; elsewhere it reads once, few, many or a size class.

CASSLGPSASYEQYF | TGTGCCAGCAGCTTGGGGCCCTCCGCCTCCTACGAGCAGTACTTC | . | TRBV5-6 | . | TRBJ2-7
CASSLYSGQGEKLFF | TGTGCCAGCAGCTTATATTCGGGACAGGGGGAAAAACTGTTTTTT | TRBD1 | TRBV7-9 | once | TRBJ1-4
CASSYGPGKNTEAFF | TGTGCCAGCAGTTACGGGCCAGGGAAGAACACTGAAGCTTTCTTT | . | TRBV6-5 | once | TRBJ1-1
CATSRVREGPYNEQFF | TGTGCCACCAGCAGAGTGAGGGAGGGCCCCTACAATGAGCAGTTCTTC | TRBD2 | TRBV15 | . | TRBJ2-1
CASSVAGGSFYEQYF | TGTGCCAGCAGCGTAGCAGGGGGCAGTTTTTACGAGCAGTACTTC | TRBD1 | TRBV9 | . | TRBJ2-7
CAWQSGFYEQYF | TGTGCCTGGCAGTCCGGGTTCTACGAGCAGTACTTC | . | TRBV30 | . | TRBJ2-7
CASSGTAGELFF | TGTGCCAGCAGCGGGACAGCCGGGGAGCTGTTTTTT | . | TRBV9 | . | TRBJ2-2
CASSLYTSGTYNEQFF | TGTGCCAGCAGTTTATATACTAGCGGGACCTACAATGAGCAGTTCTTC | TRBD2 | TRBV28 | . | TRBJ2-1
CASSPQAGGELFF | TGTGCCAGCTCCCCCCAGGCGGGGGGGGAGCTGTTTTTT | . | TRBV18 | . | TRBJ2-2
CASSTVLNTEAFF | TGTGCCAGCTCAACAGTCTTGAACACTGAAGCTTTCTTT | . | TRBV18 | . | TRBJ1-1
CASSLQGVTEAFF | TGTGCCAGCAGTCTACAGGGTGTGACTGAAGCTTTCTTT | . | TRBV28 | . | TRBJ1-1
CASSYSDPRGYEQYF | TGTGCCAGCAGTTATTCTGACCCTCGAGGCTACGAGCAGTACTTC | . | TRBV6-6 | once | TRBJ2-7
CAWSVLLLSGNTIYF | TGTGCCTGGAGTGTACTTCTACTGTCTGGAAACACCATATATTTT | . | TRBV30 | . | TRBJ1-3
CASSDRANTGELFF | TGTGCCAGCAGTGACAGGGCGAACACCGGGGAGCTGTTTTTT | TRBD1 | TRBV6-5 | . | TRBJ2-2
CASSEVYSNQPQHF | TGTGCCAGCTCCGAGGTCTATAGCAATCAGCCCCAGCATTTT | . | TRBV6-1 | . | TRBJ1-5
CASSEASRQAFF | TGTGCCAGCAGTGAAGCGTCCAGGCAAGCTTTCTTT | . | TRBV6-1 | . | TRBJ1-1
CASRREPDAGELFF | TGTGCCAGCCGGAGGGAGCCCGACGCCGGGGAGCTGTTTTTT | . | TRBV2 | . | TRBJ2-2
CASPSWQPQHF | TGCGCCAGCCCGAGCTGGCAGCCCCAGCATTTT | . | TRBV10-1 | . | TRBJ1-5
CASSDSNTYGELFF | TGTGCCAGCAGTGACTCGAATACATACGGGGAGCTGTTTTTT | . | TRBV6-4 | once | TRBJ2-2
CASSQAGAGGNTIYF | TGCGCCAGCAGCCAAGCGGGCGCGGGAGGAAACACCATATATTTT | . | TRBV4-1 | . | TRBJ1-3
CASSPPGQGMPTPWYF | TGTGCCAGCTCACCACCGGGACAGGGCATGCCCACTCCTTGGTATTTT | TRBD1 | TRBV18 | . | TRBJ2-3
CATSRAGGASYEQYF | TGTGCCACCAGCAGAGCTGGGGGGGCGTCCTACGAGCAGTACTTC | . | TRBV15 | . | TRBJ2-7
CASSPQGTRSYEQYF | TGTGCCAGCAGCCCCCAGGGGACACGATCCTACGAGCAGTACTTC | . | TRBV7-9 | few | TRBJ2-7
CASSRDSTNGDTF | TGCGCCAGCAGCAGGGACAGCACGAATGGCGACACCTTC | TRBD1 | TRBV10-1 | . | TRBJ1-2